This T cell receptor beta chain was found in a study of T cell repertoires in ileal Crohn's disease. CDR1 PRHDT and CDR2 FYEKMQ come from the germline V gene (reference sequence). This CDR3 comprises 15 residues. The ends were cut back, 5 bases at V and 0 bases at J, with 11 bases in the middle. Profiled with immunoSEQ multiplex PCR; TCRdb holds only in-frame clones, not every one. The table lists tens of thousands of clones, about 81% of them singletons, with around 5.4% in the top ten. This rearrangement joins TRBV13 to TRBJ2-1, with a possible D match to TRBD2 (5 bases). The TCR comes from an adult with Crohn's disease. The sequenced sample was ileal tissue. The CDR3 DNA reads TGTGCCAGCAGCCTGACACGGGGCTCCTACAATGAGCAGTTCTTC. Translating gives CASSLTRGSYNEQFF.